The rows below give T cell receptor beta chains drawn from one sample of a study of blood T cell repertoires in COVID-19. Produced via immunoSEQ multiplex PCR; TCRdb's table is partial and in-frame only. Among roughly 250,000 clones listed, about 85% were seen once. Sample: peripheral blood. The receptor source for this set is a human donor with COVID-19, enrolled during active disease. The donor label of this sample is uncertain. CDR3s include the opening cysteine and the closing phenylalanine or tryptophan. A D gene is named only where the DNA matches it firmly. Size is stated for part of the rows, as once, few or many counts, or as a class when the clone is expanded.

V gene: TRBV29-1; J gene: TRBJ2-4; clone size: -; D gene: TRBD1; CDR3 DNA: TGCAGCGGCCGGGACAGCAAAAACATTCAGTACTTC; CDR3 protein: CSGRDSKNIQYF
V gene: TRBV28; J gene: TRBJ2-1; clone size: few; D gene: -; CDR3 DNA: TGTGCCAGCACCTTGGGCACAGGGTACAATGAGCAGTTCTTC; CDR3 protein: CASTLGTGYNEQFF
V gene: TRBV28; J gene: TRBJ1-2; clone size: -; D gene: TRBD1; CDR3 DNA: TGTGCCAGCAGGGGAGACAGGGCTTACTATGGCTACACCTTC; CDR3 protein: CASRGDRAYYGYTF
V gene: TRBV28; J gene: TRBJ1-2; clone size: -; D gene: -; CDR3 DNA: TGTGCCGGTTCAACCCAGGGTGCCGACTACTATGGCTACACCTTC; CDR3 protein: CAGSTQGADYYGYTF
V gene: TRBV7-2; J gene: TRBJ1-4; clone size: -; D gene: -; CDR3 DNA: TGTGCCAGCAGCTTAGGACAGGACAATGAAAAACTGTTTTTT; CDR3 protein: CASSLGQDNEKLFF
V gene: TRBV9; J gene: TRBJ2-5; clone size: -; D gene: -; CDR3 DNA: TGTGCCAGCTCCGTTGGGGCAACGCTTCAAGAGACCCAGTACTTC; CDR3 protein: CASSVGATLQETQYF
V gene: TRBV28; J gene: TRBJ1-2; clone size: -; D gene: -; CDR3 DNA: TGTGCCAGTGGGAGCTATGGCTACACCTTC; CDR3 protein: CASGSYGYTF
V gene: TRBV29-1; J gene: TRBJ1-1; clone size: -; D gene: -; CDR3 DNA: TGCAGCGTTCCCCGGAGGGGAGGGACTGAAGCTTTCTTT; CDR3 protein: CSVPRRGGTEAFF
V gene: TRBV15; J gene: TRBJ2-3; clone size: once; D gene: -; CDR3 DNA: TGTGCCACCAGCAGCACGGCACTAGAGGCCGCAGATACGCAGTATTTT; CDR3 protein: CATSSTALEAADTQYF
V gene: TRBV5-6; J gene: TRBJ1-5; clone size: -; D gene: -; CDR3 DNA: TGTGCCAGCAGCTTGCGAGGAAGCAATCAGCCCCAGCATTTT; CDR3 protein: CASSLRGSNQPQHF
V gene: TRBV30; J gene: TRBJ1-2; clone size: -; D gene: TRBD1; CDR3 DNA: TGTGCCTGGAGTGTACCGACAGGGGGCCGGTATGGCTACACCTTC; CDR3 protein: CAWSVPTGGRYGYTF
V gene: TRBV7-2; J gene: TRBJ1-6; clone size: once; D gene: TRBD1; CDR3 DNA: TGTGCCAGCAGCCCACGGGGACAGGGGAATTCACCCCTCCACTTT; CDR3 protein: CASSPRGQGNSPLHF
V gene: TRBV6-4; J gene: TRBJ1-2; clone size: -; D gene: -; CDR3 DNA: TGTGCCAGCAGTGCAGGTGCCGGATCGTATGGCTACACCTTC; CDR3 protein: CASSAGAGSYGYTF
V gene: TRBV3-1/TRBV3-2; J gene: TRBJ1-2; clone size: -; D gene: -; CDR3 DNA: TGTGCCAGCAGCCCCAGGGAACCTATTGGGAATGGCTACACCTTC; CDR3 protein: CASSPREPIGNGYTF
V gene: TRBV6-5; J gene: TRBJ2-7; clone size: -; D gene: TRBD1; CDR3 DNA: TGTGCCAGCGGAAATGGACAGGCCTCCTACGAGCAGTACTTC; CDR3 protein: CASGNGQASYEQYF
V gene: TRBV9; J gene: TRBJ1-1; clone size: -; D gene: -; CDR3 DNA: TGTGCCAGCAGCGTAGGGGGCAGGAACACTGAAGCTTTCTTT; CDR3 protein: CASSVGGRNTEAFF
V gene: TRBV7-2; J gene: TRBJ1-3; clone size: -; D gene: -; CDR3 DNA: TGTGCCAGCAGCCCGAGCTCTGGAAACACCATATATTTT; CDR3 protein: CASSPSSGNTIYF
V gene: TRBV6-5; J gene: TRBJ2-2; clone size: -; D gene: -; CDR3 DNA: TGTGCCAGCAGTCCCGGGGGGCCACGACCCGGGGAGCTGTTTTTT; CDR3 protein: CASSPGGPRPGELFF
V gene: TRBV19; J gene: TRBJ2-1; clone size: -; D gene: -; CDR3 DNA: TGTGCCAGTAGTATGGGAGAGGCCAATGAGCAGTTCTTC; CDR3 protein: CASSMGEANEQFF
V gene: TRBV5-8; J gene: TRBJ2-3; clone size: -; D gene: TRBD1; CDR3 DNA: TGTGCCAGCAGCTTGGGGGGTGGACAGGGAACAGATACGCAGTATTTT; CDR3 protein: CASSLGGGQGTDTQYF
V gene: TRBV27; J gene: TRBJ2-1; clone size: -; D gene: TRBD2; CDR3 DNA: TGTGCCAGCAGGCCTAGCGGATACAATGAGCAGTTCTTC; CDR3 protein: CASRPSGYNEQFF
V gene: TRBV3-1/TRBV3-2; J gene: TRBJ2-7; clone size: -; D gene: TRBD2; CDR3 DNA: TGTGCCAGCCGAGGCACTAGCGGCGCATACGAGCAGTACTTC; CDR3 protein: CASRGTSGAYEQYF
V gene: TRBV5-6; J gene: TRBJ1-3; clone size: -; D gene: -; CDR3 DNA: TGTGCCAGCAGTCTAGTGGCATCAGGGGCTGGAAACACCATATATTTT; CDR3 protein: CASSLVASGAGNTIYF
V gene: TRBV4-3; J gene: TRBJ1-1; clone size: -; D gene: -; CDR3 DNA: TGCGCCAGCAGCCTTCGAAGCACTCCTCAAAAGAACACTGAAGCTTTCTTT; CDR3 protein: CASSLRSTPQKNTEAFF
V gene: TRBV6-4; J gene: TRBJ1-2; clone size: -; D gene: -; CDR3 DNA: TGTGCCAGCAGCCCTGGGACACTAAATCCCGGTGGCTACACCTTC; CDR3 protein: CASSPGTLNPGGYTF
V gene: TRBV11-2; J gene: TRBJ2-1; clone size: -; D gene: TRBD2; CDR3 DNA: TGTGCCAGCAGCTTACAAGGTGGTAGCGGGATTAGCTCCTACAATGAGCAGTTCTTC; CDR3 protein: CASSLQGGSGISSYNEQFF
V gene: TRBV5-1; J gene: TRBJ2-1; clone size: -; D gene: TRBD1; CDR3 DNA: TGCGCCAGCAGCAGGGGGCTACAGGGGGCGGATGAGCAGTTCTTC; CDR3 protein: CASSRGLQGADEQFF
V gene: TRBV19; J gene: TRBJ1-5; clone size: -; D gene: TRBD1; CDR3 DNA: TGTGCCAGTAGTCAGGGGGACATTTCCAATCAGCCCCAGCATTTT; CDR3 protein: CASSQGDISNQPQHF
V gene: TRBV10-3; J gene: TRBJ2-3; clone size: -; D gene: TRBD2; CDR3 DNA: TGTGCCATCAGTGTAACTCTAGCGGGAGGGCCAAATACGCAGTATTTT; CDR3 protein: CAISVTLAGGPNTQYF
V gene: TRBV21-1; J gene: TRBJ2-7; clone size: -; D gene: -; CDR3 DNA: TGTGCCAGCAGCAAAGCGCCGGGACAGGGGAAAGGCTACGAGCAGTACTTC; CDR3 protein: CASSKAPGQGKGYEQYF
V gene: TRBV19; J gene: TRBJ1-5; clone size: -; D gene: -; CDR3 DNA: TGTGCCAGTAGTACCGTTGCGGGAGCGAATCAGCCCCAGCATTTT; CDR3 protein: CASSTVAGANQPQHF
V gene: TRBV6-5; J gene: TRBJ1-1; clone size: -; D gene: TRBD1; CDR3 DNA: TGTGCCAGCAGACCGCCGGGACAGGGTGAAGCTTTCTTT; CDR3 protein: CASRPPGQGEAFF
V gene: TRBV7-8; J gene: TRBJ2-1; clone size: -; D gene: TRBD2; CDR3 DNA: TGTGCCAGCAGCTTAAGCCTAGCGGGGGGAAATGAGCAGTTCTTC; CDR3 protein: CASSLSLAGGNEQFF
V gene: TRBV3-1/TRBV3-2; J gene: TRBJ1-1; clone size: -; D gene: -; CDR3 DNA: TGTGCCAGCAGCCAACCCCAGGGAGAAGCTTTCTTT; CDR3 protein: CASSQPQGEAFF
V gene: TRBV19; J gene: TRBJ2-4; clone size: -; D gene: TRBD2; CDR3 DNA: TGTGCCAGTAGTATAGATCGTGGCGGGAGCGCAAAAAACATTCAGTACTTC; CDR3 protein: CASSIDRGGSAKNIQYF
V gene: TRBV19; J gene: TRBJ2-7; clone size: few; D gene: TRBD1; CDR3 DNA: TGTGCCAGTACGTTGACAGGGGGCTCCTACGAGCAGTACTTC; CDR3 protein: CASTLTGGSYEQYF
V gene: TRBV9; J gene: TRBJ2-3; clone size: -; D gene: TRBD2; CDR3 DNA: TGTGCCAGCAGCTCCCTTGGGGCGATAGCGGGAGCGGGAAATTGGGATACGCAGTATTTT; CDR3 protein: CASSSLGAIAGAGNWDTQYF
V gene: TRBV7-9; J gene: TRBJ2-7; clone size: -; D gene: -; CDR3 DNA: TGTGCCAGCAGCTTAAACACTGGATACAGGGACCACGAGCAGTACTTC; CDR3 protein: CASSLNTGYRDHEQYF
V gene: TRBV12-3/TRBV12-4; J gene: TRBJ2-4; clone size: -; D gene: -; CDR3 DNA: TGTGCCAGCACCACCAAAAACATTCAGTACTTC; CDR3 protein: CASTTKNIQYF
V gene: TRBV9; J gene: TRBJ2-1; clone size: -; D gene: TRBD2; CDR3 DNA: TGTGCCAGCAGCACCCGGACTAGCGGGACCTACAATGAGCAGTTCTTC; CDR3 protein: CASSTRTSGTYNEQFF
V gene: TRBV12-3/TRBV12-4; J gene: TRBJ1-1; clone size: -; D gene: TRBD1; CDR3 DNA: TGTGCCAGCAGTCCAATACAGGGGACTGAAGCTTTCTTT; CDR3 protein: CASSPIQGTEAFF
V gene: TRBV27; J gene: TRBJ1-1; clone size: -; D gene: -; CDR3 DNA: TGTGCCAGCAGTTTATTAGGGGTAGGCACTGAAGCTTTCTTT; CDR3 protein: CASSLLGVGTEAFF
V gene: TRBV12-3/TRBV12-4; J gene: TRBJ1-1; clone size: once; D gene: -; CDR3 DNA: TGTGCCAGCAGTTTAGCGCGGGGGGCGAAAGCTTTCTTT; CDR3 protein: CASSLARGAKAFF
V gene: TRBV4-3; J gene: TRBJ1-2; clone size: few; D gene: -; CDR3 DNA: TGCGCCAGCAGCCAAGATCTTAGCAGTTTTTATGGCTACACCTTC; CDR3 protein: CASSQDLSSFYGYTF
V gene: TRBV7-8; J gene: TRBJ2-2; clone size: -; D gene: TRBD2; CDR3 DNA: TGTGCCAGCAGCTTAATTCGGGGGGACACCGGGGAGCTGTTTTTT; CDR3 protein: CASSLIRGDTGELFF
V gene: TRBV4-1; J gene: TRBJ2-7; clone size: -; D gene: -; CDR3 DNA: TGCGCCAGCAGCCAAGCTAGCGGGACAGGCTACGAGCAGTACTTC; CDR3 protein: CASSQASGTGYEQYF
V gene: TRBV28; J gene: TRBJ1-2; clone size: -; D gene: -; CDR3 DNA: TGTGCCAGCAGAGAGCTCCGGGAAGGTAGCTATGGCTACACCTTC; CDR3 protein: CASRELREGSYGYTF
V gene: TRBV4-2; J gene: TRBJ2-6; clone size: -; D gene: -; CDR3 DNA: TGTGCCAGCAGCCAAGATCAGGCGGGATTGCTAGCTGGGGCCAACGTCCTGACTTTC; CDR3 protein: CASSQDQAGLLAGANVLTF
V gene: TRBV19; J gene: TRBJ1-6; clone size: -; D gene: TRBD1; CDR3 DNA: TGTGCCAGTAGTGGGGGACAGGGAAGTTCACCCCTCCACTTT; CDR3 protein: CASSGGQGSSPLHF
V gene: TRBV5-1; J gene: TRBJ2-2; clone size: few; D gene: TRBD2; CDR3 DNA: TGCGCCAGCAGCTTGGGGCCAGGTGGGACTAGCGGGGAGCTGTTTTTT; CDR3 protein: CASSLGPGGTSGELFF
V gene: TRBV28; J gene: TRBJ1-2; clone size: -; D gene: -; CDR3 DNA: TGTGCCAGCAGTTTGGTAGTTAACTATGGCTACACCTTC; CDR3 protein: CASSLVVNYGYTF
V gene: TRBV6-6; J gene: TRBJ1-6; clone size: -; D gene: -; CDR3 DNA: TGTGCCAGCAGTCCTTGGGCTCCCTATAATTCACCCCTCCACTTT; CDR3 protein: CASSPWAPYNSPLHF
V gene: TRBV30; J gene: TRBJ2-5; clone size: -; D gene: TRBD1; CDR3 DNA: TGTGCCTGGAGGGACAGGGGGCAAGAGACCCAGTACTTC; CDR3 protein: CAWRDRGQETQYF
V gene: TRBV7-9; J gene: TRBJ2-5; clone size: -; D gene: -; CDR3 DNA: TGTGCCAGCAGCTTACAACCAGGGGCCCAAGAGACCCAGTACTTC; CDR3 protein: CASSLQPGAQETQYF
V gene: TRBV19; J gene: TRBJ1-6; clone size: -; D gene: -; CDR3 DNA: TGTGCCAGTAGTGTAGCCAGGGGCGCGGGTTCACCCCTCCACTTT; CDR3 protein: CASSVARGAGSPLHF
V gene: TRBV7-9; J gene: TRBJ2-1; clone size: -; D gene: -; CDR3 DNA: TGTGCCAGCAGCTCGACCGACGGGGACAATGAGCAGTTCTTC; CDR3 protein: CASSSTDGDNEQFF
V gene: TRBV19; J gene: TRBJ1-1; clone size: -; D gene: TRBD1; CDR3 DNA: TGTGCCAGTAAAGCGATGCAGGGGGGTTTTGAAGCTTTCTTT; CDR3 protein: CASKAMQGGFEAFF
V gene: TRBV3-1/TRBV3-2; J gene: TRBJ1-2; clone size: -; D gene: -; CDR3 DNA: TGTGCCAGCAGCCAAGATCCCGGGGGGGAAATCTATGGCTACACCTTC; CDR3 protein: CASSQDPGGEIYGYTF
V gene: TRBV28; J gene: TRBJ1-1; clone size: -; D gene: -; CDR3 DNA: TGTGCCAGCAGTCTGGGGACACTCACTGAAGCTTTCTTT; CDR3 protein: CASSLGTLTEAFF